The 14 T cell receptor beta chains reported below all come from one sample, sequenced in a study of shared clonotypes between healthy human individuals. Data came from immunoSEQ multiplex PCR; TCRdb stores just in-frame clones and leaves some out. The table lists around 990,000 clones, roughly 77% of them singletons, with approximately 0.95% in the top ten. Sequencing was performed on memory CD4+ T cells from PBMCs. Sample subset: CD45RA-negative fraction. These receptors all come from a man in his late teens or twenties in good health. Some clones in this sample may be carry-over from other donors' samples.

The chain employs TRBV13 and TRBJ2-7; D may be TRBD2 (5 bases). The CDR3 is 12 amino acids. CDR1 is PRHDT, CDR2 FYEKMQ, per germline (reference sequence). Trimming cost V 10 bases and J 6 bases, with 16 bases left between them. The CDR3 reads CATGRGRGEQYF. As DNA, the CDR3 is TGTGCCACCGGTCGGGGTCGGGGCGAGCAGTACTTC.

The rearrangement links TRBV18 to TRBJ2-3, with 7 nucleotides matching TRBD2. CDR3 length: 15 amino acids. Losses at the gene ends were 2 bases for V and 11 bases for J; bases not matched to a gene: 13. The germline V gene encodes CDR1 KGHSH and CDR2 LQKENI. This CDR3 is CASSPTPPGGRGQYF. The CDR3 bases are TGTGCCAGCTCACCAACCCCCCCGGGGGGAAGGGGGCAGTATTTT.

Only a few counts were recorded for this clone. The rearrangement joins TRBV4-2 to TRBJ1-2; tentatively, D is TRBD1 (5 bases). The germline V gene encodes CDR1 LGHNA and CDR2 YNFKEQ. Trimming pared 4 bases from V and 4 bases from J, leaving 16 bases between. There are 15 residues in the CDR3. CDR3 nucleotides: TGTGCCAGCAGCCCCACCGGGGACTCAGGCTATGGCTACACCTTC. Translation: CASSPTGDSGYGYTF.

CDR3 region: CASSSGAGPQETQYF. For the CDR3, the DNA is TGCGCCAGCAGCTCCGGAGCGGGGCCCCAAGAGACCCAGTACTTC. The gene calls are TRBV5-1 and TRBJ2-5; 7 positions agree with TRBD2. The CDR3 covers 15 residues. After removal of 3 bases from V and 1 base from J, the junction contained 6 bases not matched to a gene. CDR1 is SGHRS, CDR2 YFSETQ, per germline.

This clone was detected only a few times. This chain uses TRBV28 with TRBJ1-5; D possibly corresponds to TRBD1 (6 bases). Trimming cost V 3 bases and J 1 base, with 13 bases left between them. Germline assignment: CDR1 MDHEN and CDR2 SYDVKM. CDR3 size: 16 residues. The CDR3 loop reads CASSLRGGASNQPQHF. CDR3 sequence (DNA): TGTGCCAGCAGTTTGAGGGGGGGGGCGAGCAATCAGCCCCAGCATTTT.

The V call is TRBV10-3, the J call TRBJ1-1; D not certain. V gave up 5 bases and J gave up 4 bases, with 14 bases separating them. Germline CDR1 ENHRY, CDR2 SYGVKD. This CDR3 contains 14 residues. The CDR3 DNA reads TGTGCCATCAGTACTATAAAGGGCCCCACTGAAGCTTTCTTT. This encodes CAISTIKGPTEAFF.

This clone was recorded only once. The rearrangement joins TRBV28 to TRBJ1-2, with a weak D call TRBD1 (5 bases). In germline, CDR1 is MDHEN, CDR2 SYDVKM. V was pared by 1 base and J by 6 bases, with 12 bases between. There are 14 residues in the CDR3. The chain's CDR3 is CASSLSRDGDGYTF. CDR3 nucleotides: TGTGCCAGCAGTTTATCCAGGGACGGTGATGGCTACACCTTC.

The V gene is TRBV4-1, the J gene TRBJ2-1, with 8 bases aligning to TRBD1. The V gene end was trimmed by 4 bases and the J gene end by 10 bases; junction bases not matched to a gene: 6. This CDR3 contains 13 residues. CDR1 and CDR2 from the germline V gene are MGHRA and YSYEKL. The CDR3 DNA is TGCGCCAGCAGCCCAACTGGACAGGGCGAGCAGTTCTTC. Translating gives CASSPTGQGEQFF.

The rearrangement uses TRBV4-1 and TRBJ2-7, with a possible D match to TRBD2 (7 bases). The CDR3 loop spans 15 amino acids. With 1 base removed from V and 11 bases from J, the gap between germline ends came to 21 bases. Germline CDR1 is MGHRA and CDR2 is YSYEKL. The CDR3 loop reads CASSQVGRVGGPEYF. The CDR3 region has the DNA TGCGCCAGCAGCCAAGTTGGACGGGTCGGGGGGCCGGAGTACTTC.

The chain couples TRBV5-1 to TRBJ2-7, with 9 bases matching TRBD2. The trim removed 6 bases at V and 6 bases at J, leaving 10 bases unmatched. The CDR3 is 14 residues long. Germline CDR1 SGHRS, CDR2 YFSETQ. This chain's CDR3 is CASTLAGGTSEQYF. CDR3 nucleotides: TGCGCCAGCACCCTGGCGGGGGGGACCTCCGAGCAGTACTTC.

This CDR3 reads CASSAGTGRPTGELFF. The CDR3 DNA is TGTGCCAGCAGCGCGGGGACCGGAAGGCCCACCGGGGAGCTGTTTTTT. The gene calls are TRBV9 and TRBJ2-2, with D possibly being TRBD1 or TRBD2 (5 bases each). Trimming stripped 3 bases from V and 4 bases from J, with 16 bases between. The CDR3 is 16 amino acids. The germline V gene encodes CDR1 SGDLS and CDR2 YYNGEE.

This sequence joins TRBV18 and TRBJ1-1; weak D call: TRBD1 (6 bases). V shed 3 bases and J shed 0 bases, with 11 bases lying between them. Germline V gene lookup returns CDR1 KGHSH and CDR2 LQKENI. This CDR3 contains 15 residues. CDR3 coding DNA: TGTGCCAGCTCACCTGGACAGAGAATGAACACTGAAGCTTTCTTT. Protein: CASSPGQRMNTEAFF.

At least ten counts were recorded for this clone. This rearrangement joins TRBV7-9 to TRBJ1-4; TRBD1 matches at 9 bases. The germline V gene encodes CDR1 SEHNR and CDR2 FQNEAQ (reference sequence). After removal of 3 bases from V and 3 bases from J, the junction contained 5 bases not matched to a gene. CDR3 length: 16 residues. The CDR3 DNA follows: TGTGCCAGCAGCTTTTCCCGGACAGGGGCTAATGAAAAACTGTTTTTT. Its translation: CASSFSRTGANEKLFF.

Regarding this clone: A far larger clone is off by one base, so a read error is likely. Other DNA sequences in this specimen translate into the identical CDR3. The gene calls are TRBV9 and TRBJ2-3, with no clear D. Trimming removed 5 bases at V and 0 bases at J, with 4 bases between. The germline gives CDR1 SGDLS, CDR2 YYNGEE. The CDR3 loop spans 12 amino acids. Here the CDR3 reads CASRGSTDTQYF. The CDR3 DNA is TGTGCCAGCAGGGGGAGCACAGATACGCAGTATTTT.